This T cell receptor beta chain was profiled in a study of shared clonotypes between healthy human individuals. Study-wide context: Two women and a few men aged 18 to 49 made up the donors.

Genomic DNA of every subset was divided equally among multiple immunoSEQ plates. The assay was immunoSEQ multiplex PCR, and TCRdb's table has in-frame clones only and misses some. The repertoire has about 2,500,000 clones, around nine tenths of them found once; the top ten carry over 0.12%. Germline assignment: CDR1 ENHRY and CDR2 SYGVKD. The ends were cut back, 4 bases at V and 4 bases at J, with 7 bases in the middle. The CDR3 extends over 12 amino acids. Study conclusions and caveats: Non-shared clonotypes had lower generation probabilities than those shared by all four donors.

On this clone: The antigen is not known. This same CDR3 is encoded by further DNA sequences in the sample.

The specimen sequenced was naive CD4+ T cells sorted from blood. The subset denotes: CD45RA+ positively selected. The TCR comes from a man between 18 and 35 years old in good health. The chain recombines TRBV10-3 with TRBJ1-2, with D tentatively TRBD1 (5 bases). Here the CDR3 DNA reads TGTGCCATCAGTGGACAGACCTATGGCTACACCTTC. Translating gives CAISGQTYGYTF.